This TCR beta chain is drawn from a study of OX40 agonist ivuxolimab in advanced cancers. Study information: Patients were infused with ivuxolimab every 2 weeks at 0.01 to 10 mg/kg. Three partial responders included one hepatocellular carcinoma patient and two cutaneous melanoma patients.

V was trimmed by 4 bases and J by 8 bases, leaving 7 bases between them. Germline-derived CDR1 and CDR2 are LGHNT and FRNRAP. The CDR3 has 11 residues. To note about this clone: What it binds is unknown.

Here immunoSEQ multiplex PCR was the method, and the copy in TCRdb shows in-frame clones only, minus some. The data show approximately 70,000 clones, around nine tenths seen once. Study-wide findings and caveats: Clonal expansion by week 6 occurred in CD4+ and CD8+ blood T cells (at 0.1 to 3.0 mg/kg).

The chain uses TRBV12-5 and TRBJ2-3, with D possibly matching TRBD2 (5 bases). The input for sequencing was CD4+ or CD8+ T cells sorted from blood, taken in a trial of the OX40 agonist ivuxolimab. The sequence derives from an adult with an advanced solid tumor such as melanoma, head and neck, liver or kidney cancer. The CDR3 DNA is TGTGCTAGTGGTTCCGAGGGTACGCAGTATTTT. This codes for CASGSEGTQYF.